This TCR beta chain was found in a study of T cells in tumors after PD-1 blockade. Study-level information: Some patients also took daily vismodegib 150 mg during anti-PD-1 treatment.

This clone has only a few counts. Produced via immunoSEQ multiplex PCR; TCRdb's table is partial and in-frame only. The sample yields approximately 11,000 clones, around 63% seen once. Tumor biopsies came from the same primary tumor site before and after PD-1 blockade. Germline values: CDR1 LNHDA, CDR2 SQIVND (reference sequence). This CDR3 spans 14 amino acids. V lost 2 bases, J lost 8 bases, and 12 bases lay in between. The sequence was obtained from a human donor with basal cell carcinoma. The sequencing used tumor tissue, collected after anti-PD-1 treatment. The chain employs TRBV19 and TRBJ1-4; possibly TRBD1 for D (5 bases). The CDR3 here is CASSIQGKTEKLFF. Written as DNA, the CDR3 is TGTGCCAGTAGTATACAGGGCAAAACAGAAAAACTGTTTTTT.